The sequence of this T cell receptor (beta chain) was determined in a study of control samples from healthy donors and cancer patients. V was trimmed by 11 bases and J by 4 bases, leaving 11 bases between them. This CDR3 comprises 11 residues. Germline CDR1 and CDR2: MNHNY and SVGAGI (reference sequence). Data came from immunoSEQ multiplex PCR; TCRdb stores just in-frame clones and leaves some out. The repertoire consists of about 160,000 clones, with around 94% occurring once and the leading ten covering 13% to 15%. V and J are TRBV6-6 and TRBJ1-2, with D unresolved. The TCR originated in a man in his fifties or sixties with colorectal cancer. Sequencing used PBMCs. CDR3 sequence (DNA): TGTGCCGGACGGTCACCCTATGGCTACACCTTC. Translating it yields CAGRSPYGYTF.